The rows below give T cell receptor beta chains drawn from one sample of a study of beta chain features in type 1 diabetes. Profiled with immunoSEQ multiplex PCR; TCRdb holds only in-frame clones, not every one. Found here are 200,000 to 250,000 clones, 12% to 15% of them singletons; the top ten hold around 0.03%. Sequenced input: naive CD4+ T cells from blood. The source is a middle-aged woman in good health. The CDR3 runs from the conserved cysteine through the conserved F or W. D genes are given only for firm matches. The listing skips clone size in some rows; elsewhere it reads once, few, many or a size class.

cdr3_length	d_call	v_call	clone_size	j_call	cdr3_nt	cdr3_aa
14	NA	TRBV6-5	few	TRBJ2-1	TGTGCCAGCAGCCCCGGGGATTCCTACAATGAGCAGTTCTTC	CASSPGDSYNEQFF
14	NA	TRBV18	NA	TRBJ2-5	TGTGCCAGCTCCCGAAGGGAGCAGAAAGAGACCCAGTACTTC	CASSRREQKETQYF
15	TRBD1	TRBV6-5	once	TRBJ1-5	TGTGCCAGCAAAAAATCGGTGGACAGGGACCAGCCCCAGCATTTT	CASKKSVDRDQPQHF
16	NA	TRBV18	NA	TRBJ1-6	TGTGCCAGCTCACCACCGAAAGGAGCAAATAATTCACCCCTCCACTTT	CASSPPKGANNSPLHF
15	TRBD2	TRBV9	NA	TRBJ2-1	TGTGCCAGCAGCGCGACGGGACTACCTTTAAATGAGCAGTTCTTC	CASSATGLPLNEQFF
15	TRBD1	TRBV27	NA	TRBJ2-7	TGTGCCAGCAACCGGGACAGTTCCTCATCCTACGAGCAGTACTTC	CASNRDSSSSYEQYF
15	TRBD1	TRBV27	few	TRBJ1-6	TGTGCCAGCAGTCAGGTGGACAGGGATAATTCACCCCTCCACTTT	CASSQVDRDNSPLHF
17	TRBD2	TRBV7-8	NA	TRBJ2-3	TGTGCCAGCAGCCCTCCCGGGGGAGCGGGGAGAACAGATACGCAGTATTTT	CASSPPGGAGRTDTQYF
18	TRBD2	TRBV2	NA	TRBJ2-2	TGTGCCAGCAGGCAGATTTGGAGGCGGGGGGGCCGTATCGGGGAGCTGTTTTTT	CASRQIWRRGGRIGELFF
16	NA	TRBV2	few	TRBJ1-5	TGTGCCAGCATGGCCCTCGGCGGGGGTTATAATCAGCCCCAGCATTTT	CASMALGGGYNQPQHF
13	NA	TRBV15	NA	TRBJ2-7	TGTGCCACCAGCAGAGTACAGGGAAACGAGCAGTACTTC	CATSRVQGNEQYF
15	NA	TRBV11-2	NA	TRBJ2-1	TGTGCCAGCAGTCCCAGCACAGGGTATGGGGGTGAGCAGTTCTTC	CASSPSTGYGGEQFF
14	TRBD1	TRBV6-6	NA	TRBJ1-5	TGTGCCAGCAGTTACGGGACAGGCAATCAGCCCCAGCATTTT	CASSYGTGNQPQHF
13	NA	TRBV6-1	few	TRBJ1-2	TGTGCCAGCAGTGAGACAGGATACTATGGCTACACCTTC	CASSETGYYGYTF
17	NA	TRBV18	NA	TRBJ1-1	TGTGCCAGCTCACCACTATCAGTCCTCATTGATGGCACTGAAGCTTTCTTT	CASSPLSVLIDGTEAFF
15	TRBD2	TRBV5-1	NA	TRBJ2-5	TGCGCCAGCAGCCCGTTAGCGGGGGGGCTGGAGACCCAGTACTTC	CASSPLAGGLETQYF
13	TRBD1	TRBV7-2	few	TRBJ2-7	TGTGCCAGCAGTAAACAGGGGCCCTACGAGCAGTACTTC	CASSKQGPYEQYF
14	NA	TRBV19	few	TRBJ1-1	TGTGCCAGTACCTCACAGGGTGTCGGGCAGAGGGCTTTCTTT	CASTSQGVGQRAFF
15	NA	TRBV4-3	NA	TRBJ1-2	TGCGCCAGCAGCCAAGAGATTGAGGCTAACTATGGCTACACCTTC	CASSQEIEANYGYTF
14	TRBD2	TRBV5-1	few	TRBJ2-7	TGCGCCAGCAGCAAGCCGGGACTAGTCTACGAGCAGTACTTC	CASSKPGLVYEQYF
21	NA	TRBV5-1	NA	TRBJ2-6	TGCGCCAGCAGCTTGGCTCAGGGTAGGGCGGCTGCCGTCTCTGGGGCCAACGTCCTGACTTTC	CASSLAQGRAAAVSGANVLTF
14	TRBD2	TRBV6-6	few	TRBJ2-2	TGTGCCAGCAGCCGGACTAGTACGTCCGGGGAGCTGTTTTTT	CASSRTSTSGELFF
15	TRBD1	TRBV7-2	few	TRBJ1-3	TGTGCCAGCAGCTCCGCCGGGACAGGGGTGTACACCATATATTTT	CASSSAGTGVYTIYF
15	TRBD1	TRBV6-6	NA	TRBJ2-2	TGTGCCAGCAGTTACCCGGGACAGGGTACCGGGGAGCTGTTTTTT	CASSYPGQGTGELFF
15	NA	TRBV2	NA	TRBJ1-1	TGTGCCACCTTAGTCCTGCAAAAGACTCACACTGAAGCTTTCTTT	CATLVLQKTHTEAFF
13	TRBD1	TRBV19	few	TRBJ1-5	TGTGCCAGTAGTGGACAGGGAATCACGCCCCAGCATTTT	CASSGQGITPQHF
13	NA	TRBV5-6	NA	TRBJ2-3	TGTGCCAGCAGCTTGGGGGCTCCAGATACGCAGTATTTT	CASSLGAPDTQYF
15	NA	TRBV7-2	NA	TRBJ2-7	TGTGCCAGCAGCCTCAGGTTGTACGGCTCCTACGAGCAGTACTTC	CASSLRLYGSYEQYF
14	NA	TRBV7-2	NA	TRBJ2-2	TGTGCCAGCAGCTTAGCGCTGGGGCCCGGGGAGCTGTTTTTT	CASSLALGPGELFF
15	TRBD2	TRBV5-1	few	TRBJ2-2	TGCGCCAGCAGCTTTAGCGGGGCTAACACCGGGGAGCTGTTTTTT	CASSFSGANTGELFF
17	TRBD2	TRBV5-1	few	TRBJ2-1	TGCGCCAGCAGCTTGGTCGCGGGGGGGATTCTTTACAATGAGCAGTTCTTC	CASSLVAGGILYNEQFF
13	NA	TRBV2	NA	TRBJ2-3	TGTGCCAGCTGGGCAGCTAGCACAGATACGCAGTATTTT	CASWAASTDTQYF
15	NA	TRBV18	NA	TRBJ1-1	TGTGCCAGCTCACCCGAGTTGGCGGGGAACACTGAAGCTTTCTTT	CASSPELAGNTEAFF
15	NA	TRBV5-1	few	TRBJ1-6	TGCGCCAGCAGCTTGGGGGCAGGAATTAATTCACCCCTCCACTTT	CASSLGAGINSPLHF
17	TRBD1	TRBV5-1	NA	TRBJ2-3	TGCGCCAGCAGCCCCTTGGGACAGGGGACAAGCACAGATACGCAGTATTTT	CASSPLGQGTSTDTQYF
11	NA	TRBV2	NA	TRBJ2-1	TGTGCCAGCAGTGAATATCATGAGCAGTTCTTC	CASSEYHEQFF
13	TRBD1	TRBV29-1	NA	TRBJ2-2	TGCAGCGCGGGGACAGGGGGGACCGGGGAGCTGTTTTTT	CSAGTGGTGELFF
17	TRBD2	TRBV5-1	NA	TRBJ2-7	TGCGCCAGCAGCCCCTCGGGACTAGCGGGGACCACCTACGAGCAGTACTTC	CASSPSGLAGTTYEQYF
14	NA	TRBV7-2	NA	TRBJ1-4	TGTGCCAGCAGCTTAGAGGTTCTCGGGCAGGGGATGTTTTTT	CASSLEVLGQGMFF
14	TRBD1	TRBV19	NA	TRBJ1-2	TGTGCCAGTAGTCTCTCGGACAGGATCTATGGCTACACCTTC	CASSLSDRIYGYTF